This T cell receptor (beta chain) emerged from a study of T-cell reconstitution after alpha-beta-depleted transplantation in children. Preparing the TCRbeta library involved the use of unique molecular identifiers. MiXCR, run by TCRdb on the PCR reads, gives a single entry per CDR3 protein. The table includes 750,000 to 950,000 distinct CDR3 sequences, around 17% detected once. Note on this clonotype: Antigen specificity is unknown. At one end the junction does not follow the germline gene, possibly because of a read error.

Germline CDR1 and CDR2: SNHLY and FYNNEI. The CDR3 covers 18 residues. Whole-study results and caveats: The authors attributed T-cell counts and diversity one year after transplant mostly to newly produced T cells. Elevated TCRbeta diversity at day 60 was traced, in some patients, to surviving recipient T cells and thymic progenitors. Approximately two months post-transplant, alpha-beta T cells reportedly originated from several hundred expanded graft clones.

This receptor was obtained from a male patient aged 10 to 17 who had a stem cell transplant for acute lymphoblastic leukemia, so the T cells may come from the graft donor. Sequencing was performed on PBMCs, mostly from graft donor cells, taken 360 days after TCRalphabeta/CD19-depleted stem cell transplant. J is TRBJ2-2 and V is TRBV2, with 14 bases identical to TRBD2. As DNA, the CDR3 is TGTGCCATCAGTTACCGCCGGGGACTAGCGGGAGTTACCGGGGAGCTGTTTTTT. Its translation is CAISYRRGLAGVTGELFF.